This entry is about one TCR beta chain. What it binds is not known. Genomic DNA provided the template from which TCR beta VDJ and CDR3 profiles were obtained. TCRdb analysed the reads with MiXCR anew, one entry per CDR3 protein. The repertoire has a few hundred thousand distinct CDR3 sequences, 82% of them found once; the top ten carry approximately 42%. Patients chosen for sequencing had shown CD8+CD57+ cell expansion by flow cytometry. Each patient gave a blood sample that was collected before any therapy had been received. V lost 1 base and J 6 bases, leaving 15 bases between the germline ends. CDR1 is SGHVS, CDR2 FNYEAQ, per germline. The CDR3 is made up of 15 amino acids. The data are from a study of CD8+CD57+ T cells in acquired aplastic anemia. Across the study: Quantities of DNA derived from sorted CD4+ and CD8+ cells averaged approximately 3 ug.

Points from the study as a whole: Comparison of patients with controls identified nearly 30 shared CD8+ CDR3 sequences.

Input material: sorted CD4+, CD8+, or CD8+CD57+ T cells (not recorded which) from PBMCs. The chain joins TRBV7-6 to TRBJ1-1; D is uncertain. This TCR derives from a human donor with aplastic anemia. The CDR3 here is CASSLELAGSPEAFF. CDR3 nucleotides: TGTGCCAGCAGCTTAGAACTAGCGGGGAGCCCTGAAGCTTTCTTT.